One TCR delta chain is described in this entry. Its antigen is undetermined. Trimming removed 2 bases from V and 4 bases from J; junction bases left unmatched: 18. CDR3 length equals 20 residues. Per the germline V gene, CDR1 is TSWWSYY and CDR2 is QGS. The data were taken from a study of Vδ1+ human thymocytes. Extracted RNA was reverse transcribed into cDNA. Pooled V-gene forward primers with one constant-region reverse primer generated the CDR3 amplicons by multiplex PCR. TCRdb reprocessed the multiplex PCR reads through CATT. The table shows just under 55,000 delta-chain clones, with more than 15% occurring only once. Findings and caveats of the study: About 20% of thymic delta-chain sequences were Vdelta2, with few Vdelta3, unlike blood Vdelta1+ controls. In the thymus, TRG and TRD repertoires looked highly polyclonal with Gaussian CDR3 lengths.

Sequenced: Vdelta1+ gamma-delta thymocytes from the thymus. Subset described: FACS-sorted CD3+ TCRalphabeta- TCRVdelta1+ TCRVdelta2- thymocytes. This receptor was identified in a boy under two years old who had congenital heart surgery. The rearrangement links TRDV1 to TRDJ1; 11 bases are a match to TRDD3. In DNA, the CDR3 is TGTGCTCTTGGGGAAGAGCCCTACGGCGAATGTACTGGGGGATACGATAAACTCATCTTT. Amino acid sequence: CALGEEPYGECTGGYDKLIF.